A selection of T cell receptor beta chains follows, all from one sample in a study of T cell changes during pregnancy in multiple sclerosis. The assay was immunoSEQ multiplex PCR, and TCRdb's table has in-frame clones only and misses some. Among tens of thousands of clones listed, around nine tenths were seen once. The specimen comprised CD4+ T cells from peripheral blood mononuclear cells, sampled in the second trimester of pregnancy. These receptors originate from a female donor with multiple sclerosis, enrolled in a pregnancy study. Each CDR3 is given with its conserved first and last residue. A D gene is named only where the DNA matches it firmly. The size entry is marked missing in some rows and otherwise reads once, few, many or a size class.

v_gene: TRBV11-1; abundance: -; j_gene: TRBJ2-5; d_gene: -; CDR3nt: TGTGCCAGCAGCCTCAGGGTAGGAGAGACCCAGTACTTC; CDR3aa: CASSLRVGETQYF
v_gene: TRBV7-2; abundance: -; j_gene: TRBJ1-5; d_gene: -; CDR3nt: TGTGCCAGCAGCTACCGACAGGCAGGGCAGCCCCAGCATTTT; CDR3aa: CASSYRQAGQPQHF
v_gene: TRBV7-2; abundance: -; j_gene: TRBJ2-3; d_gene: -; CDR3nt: TGTGCCAGCAGCTCTAGGACTGGCTTGACAGATACGCAGTATTTT; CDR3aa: CASSSRTGLTDTQYF
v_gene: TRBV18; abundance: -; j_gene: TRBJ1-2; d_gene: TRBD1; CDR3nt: TGTGCCAGCTCACCGACGGGACAGGGGATCTATGGCTACACCTTC; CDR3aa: CASSPTGQGIYGYTF
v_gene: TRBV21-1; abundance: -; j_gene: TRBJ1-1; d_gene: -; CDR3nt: TGTGCCAGCACCCAAACAGGGGGCCAGAGAATGGGGAACACTGAAGCTTTCTTT; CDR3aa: CASTQTGGQRMGNTEAFF
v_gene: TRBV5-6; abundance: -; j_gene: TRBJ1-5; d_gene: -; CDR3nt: TGTGCCAGCAGCTTGAGCAGGCTTAGCAATCAGCCCCAGCATTTT; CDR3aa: CASSLSRLSNQPQHF
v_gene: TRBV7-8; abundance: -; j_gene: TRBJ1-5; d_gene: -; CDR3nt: TGTGCCAGCAGCTTGGGCCTCCATTTGGGCAATCAGCCCCAGCATTTT; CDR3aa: CASSLGLHLGNQPQHF
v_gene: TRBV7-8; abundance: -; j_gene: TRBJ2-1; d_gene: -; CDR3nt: TGTGCCAGCAGCTCACTCAGGTCGCTGGTCAAGAATGAGCAGTTCTTC; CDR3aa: CASSSLRSLVKNEQFF
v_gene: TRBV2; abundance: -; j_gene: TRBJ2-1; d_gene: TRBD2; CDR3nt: TGTGCCAGCAGTGACGGGAGGGACAATGAGCAGTTCTTC; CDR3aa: CASSDGRDNEQFF
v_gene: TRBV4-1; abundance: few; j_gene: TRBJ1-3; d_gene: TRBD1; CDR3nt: TGCGCCAGCAGTCAGCTCCTACAGGGGGCTTCTGGAAACACCATATATTTT; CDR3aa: CASSQLLQGASGNTIYF
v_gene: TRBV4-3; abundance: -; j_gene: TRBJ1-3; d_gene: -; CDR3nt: TGCGCCAGCAGCCAATTTGGTGCGGGTGGGAGCGGAAACACCATATATTTT; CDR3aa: CASSQFGAGGSGNTIYF
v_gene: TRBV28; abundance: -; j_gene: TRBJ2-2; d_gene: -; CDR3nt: TGTGCCAGCAGTTTCAGACGATCGGGGGTTATCACCGGGGAGCTGTTTTTT; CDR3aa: CASSFRRSGVITGELFF
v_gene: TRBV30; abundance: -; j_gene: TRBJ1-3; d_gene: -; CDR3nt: TGTGCCTGGAGCGGGGACATGAAAGGAAACACCATATATTTT; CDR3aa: CAWSGDMKGNTIYF